This T cell receptor (beta chain) was obtained from a study of CD8 T cells in ankylosing spondylitis. Libraries for TCR beta were made by quantitative 5'-RACE with molecular barcodes. TCRdb reprocessed the 5' RACE reads with MiXCR, giving one entry per CDR3 protein. The sample records under 250,000 distinct CDR3 sequences, about 10% being singletons. This CDR3 has 14 residues. Study findings and constraints: Disease-associated clones were CD8+ and fairly uncommon in peripheral blood.

This clonotype was counted at least ten times. The antigen remains undetermined. The receptor was derived from a male donor with ankylosing spondylitis or in good health (not recorded which). The V and J genes are TRBV21-1 and TRBJ2-7; the D call in the table, TRBD1, was not verified against the DNA. TRBV21-1 is a known pseudogene. Sequenced sample: blood, either unsorted or a sorted T cell fraction (not recorded which). The CDR3 DNA sequence: TGTGCCAGCAGCGCGGGACAGCTTAGCTACGAGCAGTACTTC. Translated: CASSAGQLSYEQYF.